These 20 T cell receptor beta chains share one sample of origin, sequenced in a study of cytomegalovirus exposure and HLA in healthy donors. The PCR used 60 Vbeta and 13 Jbeta primers. Assay used: immunoSEQ multiplex PCR; TCRdb lists only in-frame clones, some missing. The repertoire holds about 200,000 clones, around 75% seen once, with less than 2% in the top ten. Specimen: PBMCs. These receptors were taken from a woman under 40 in good health and CMV-seronegative.

The sample holds one count of this clone. The rearrangement joins TRBV19 to TRBJ2-1; D is unresolved. Deletions cut 4 bases from V and 1 base from J, with 11 bases between. Germline V gene data show CDR1 as LNHDA and CDR2 as SQIVND (reference sequence). This CDR3 contains 15 residues. The CDR3 loop reads CASSKPGNSYNEQFF. CDR3 DNA sequence: TGTGCCAGTAGTAAGCCGGGTAATTCCTACAATGAGCAGTTCTTC.

Only a few counts were recorded for this clone. This sequence joins TRBV5-1 and TRBJ1-6; D perhaps matches TRBD1 (5 bases). This CDR3 has 15 residues. The germline gives CDR1 SGHRS, CDR2 YFSETQ. Trimming stripped 0 bases from V and 7 bases from J, with 11 bases between. CDR3 coding DNA: TGCGCCAGCAGCTTGGAGGGACGGGGGAATTCACCCCTCCACTTT. This sequence encodes CASSLEGRGNSPLHF. The complete variable domain, with remaining parts taken from reference TRBV5-1 and TRBJ1-6, reads KAGVTQTPRYLIKTRGQQVTLSCSPISGHRSVSWYQQTPGQGLQFLFEYFSETQRNKGNFPGRFSGRQFSNSRSEMNVSTLELGDSALYLCASSLEGRGNSPLHFGNGTRLTVT.

For this clone: The same CDR3 can be traced to other DNA sequences in this sample. This rearrangement joins TRBV13 to TRBJ2-3; 9 nucleotides agree with TRBD2. The CDR3 has 20 amino acids. V was pared by 6 bases and J by 0 bases, with 19 bases of the junction left unmatched. Germline V CDR1 and CDR2: PRHDT, FYEKMQ (reference sequence). This CDR3 reads CASSPTWGLAGGPSTDTQYF. DNA of the CDR3: TGTGCCAGCAGTCCCACATGGGGACTAGCAGGAGGGCCCAGCACAGATACGCAGTATTTT.

The V call is TRBV28, the J call TRBJ2-7; TRBD1 might be the D (6 bases). The CDR3 is 15 residues long. Trimming cost V 3 bases and J 3 bases, with 15 bases left between them. Germline lookup yields CDR1 MDHEN and CDR2 SYDVKM. This chain's CDR3 is CASSLFDTGRYEQYF. CDR3 bases: TGTGCCAGCAGTTTGTTCGACACAGGGCGCTACGAGCAGTACTTC.

This clone showed up just a few times. The rearrangement uses TRBV6-1 and TRBJ2-7, with 10 bases lining up with TRBD1. Trimming at V came to 5 bases and at J to 4 bases, leaving 5 bases not matched to a gene. The CDR3 totals 14 residues. CDR1 and CDR2 from the germline V gene are MNHNS and SASEGT. The CDR3 protein is CASSPTGGRYEQYF. CDR3 DNA sequence: TGTGCCAGCAGTCCGACAGGGGGCAGGTACGAGCAGTACTTC.

This clone was seen more than once but under ten times. Here the CDR3 reads CASSVDEGAEAFF. DNA for the CDR3: TGTGCCAGCAGTGTTGATGAGGGGGCTGAAGCTTTCTTT. The chain links TRBV6-4 to TRBJ1-1, with D perhaps matching TRBD1 (6 bases). The CDR3 has 13 residues. Per the germline V gene, CDR1 is MRHNA and CDR2 is SNTAGT. The V gene lost 4 bases and the J gene lost 6 bases, with 12 bases spanning the gap.

In its sample, this clone was seen a few times. The chain employs TRBV7-2 and TRBJ2-7, with 8 bases fitting TRBD2. Germline V gene sequence: CDR1 SGHTA, CDR2 FQGNSA. Trimming removed 4 bases from V and 2 bases from J; junction bases left unmatched: 16. The CDR3 covers 18 residues. CDR3 in amino acids: CASSSRIQAGEGAYEQYF. CDR3 sequence (DNA): TGTGCCAGCAGCTCCAGGATTCAAGCGGGAGAGGGGGCCTACGAGCAGTACTTC.

The V gene is TRBV7-6, the J gene TRBJ2-7; D unresolved. Germline CDR1 SGHVS, CDR2 FNYEAQ. V was pared by 3 bases and J by 3 bases, with 9 bases between. The CDR3 extends over 13 amino acids. The DNA for the CDR3 is TGTGCCAGCAGCTTCTCCCTGAGCTACGAGCAGTACTTC. Protein sequence: CASSFSLSYEQYF.

The chain joins TRBV6-6 to TRBJ2-2; D call uncertain. This CDR3 spans 14 amino acids. CDR1 and CDR2 (germline): MNHNY, SVGAGI (reference sequence). V lost 5 bases and J 7 bases, leaving 14 bases between the germline ends. The CDR3 nucleotides are TGTGCCAGCAGTCATTTCGCCGATAGCGGGGAGCTGTTTTTT. As protein: CASSHFADSGELFF.

The rearrangement uses TRBV6-6 and TRBJ2-3; 11 nucleotides line up with TRBD2. Germline CDR1 reads MNHNY; CDR2 reads SVGAGI (reference sequence). The CDR3 extends over 16 amino acids. V lost 9 bases and J lost 5; bases outside the gene matches: 13. As DNA, the CDR3 is TGTGCCAGTAGGGACAGTACTAGCGGGGGCCTAGATACGCAGTATTTT. Its translation is CASRDSTSGGLDTQYF.

This clone was counted only a few times. V gene TRBV6-6 combines with J gene TRBJ2-5; the match to TRBD2 covers 8 bases. CDR1 and CDR2 from the germline V gene are MNHNY and SVGAGI (reference sequence). The junction had 3 bases not matched to a gene; V was cut back by 5 bases and J by 4 bases. The CDR3 contains 13 residues. CDR3 residues: CASSARGGETQYF. The CDR3 nucleotides read TGTGCCAGCAGTGCCCGGGGGGGAGAGACCCAGTACTTC.

Comment on this clone: The identical CDR3 is also encoded by other nucleotide sequences in the sample. This chain uses TRBV19 with TRBJ1-1, with 8 nucleotides matching TRBD1. CDR3 length: 13 residues. Losses at the gene ends were 1 base for V and 5 bases for J; bases not matched to a gene: 0. CDR1 LNHDA and CDR2 SQIVND come from the germline V gene (reference sequence). CDR3 sequence reads: CASSIGQGTEAFF. The DNA for the CDR3 is TGTGCCAGTAGTATAGGACAGGGGACTGAAGCTTTCTTT. Together with reference TRBV19 and TRBJ1-1, the CDR3 gives the full variable domain: DGGITQSPKYLFRKEGQNVTLSCEQNLNHDAMYWYRQDPGQGLRLIYYSQIVNDFQKGDIAEGYSVSREKKESFPLTVTSAQKNPTAFYLCASSIGQGTEAFFGQGTRLTVV.

This clone has only one observation. This sequence joins TRBV7-8 and TRBJ2-7; 9 bases line up with TRBD2. CDR3 size: 15 residues. V trimming: 4 bases; J trimming: 0 bases; junction bases outside the gene matches: 4. In germline, CDR1 is SGHVS, CDR2 FQNEAQ. CDR3 residues: CASSSGRGGSYEQYF. The DNA for the CDR3 is TGTGCCAGCAGCTCCGGGCGGGGGGGCTCCTACGAGCAGTACTTC.

The chain couples TRBV7-9 to TRBJ2-2, with D possibly TRBD2 on 6 matching bases. The germline V gene encodes CDR1 SEHNR and CDR2 FQNEAQ (reference sequence). CDR3 length: 16 amino acids. Between the trimmed V and J ends, which lost 2 bases and 4 bases, there was a span of 14 bases. The CDR3 sequence is CASSLKGGFGTGELFF. DNA of the CDR3: TGTGCCAGCAGCTTAAAGGGAGGATTCGGCACCGGGGAGCTGTTTTTT.

V usage is TRBV18 and J usage is TRBJ1-1; a weak D match, TRBD1 (5 bases). V was cut by 3 bases and J by 1 base, with 9 bases left in between. Germline V gene data show CDR1 as KGHSH and CDR2 as LQKENI. CDR3 size: 14 residues. CDR3 nucleotide sequence: TGTGCCAGCTCACCGGGGGGGAAGAACACTGAAGCTTTCTTT. It is translated as CASSPGGKNTEAFF. Based on the CDR3 plus reference TRBV18 and TRBJ1-1, the full variable domain is NAGVMQNPRHLVRRRGQEARLRCSPMKGHSHVYWYRQLPEEGLKFMVYLQKENIIDESGMPKERFSAEFPKEGPSILRIQQVVRGDSAAYFCASSPGGKNTEAFFGQGTRLTVV.

This chain links TRBV11-2 with TRBJ1-5; D call uncertain. This CDR3 contains 13 residues. Germline V gene sequence: CDR1 SGHAT, CDR2 FQNNGV. V lost 8 bases and J 5 bases, leaving 13 bases between the germline ends. CDR3 in DNA: TGTGCCAGCCGGGGAAAGCTACATCAGCCCCAGCATTTT. Protein sequence: CASRGKLHQPQHF. Supplemented by reference TRBV11-2 and TRBJ1-5, the full variable domain reads EAGVAQSPRYKIIEKRQSVAFWCNPISGHATLYWYQQILGQGPKLLIQFQNNGVVDDSQLPKDRFSAERLKGVDSTLKIQPAKLEDSAVYLCASRGKLHQPQHFGDGTRLSIL.

The chain links TRBV7-3 to TRBJ2-2, with D hard to call. Per the germline V gene, CDR1 is SGHTA and CDR2 is FQGTGA. The CDR3 contains 15 residues. Trimming left V 3 bases short and J 0 bases short, with 8 bases between. CDR3 region: CASSFRSTNTGELFF. The CDR3 region has the DNA TGTGCCAGCAGCTTCCGGTCAACGAACACCGGGGAGCTGTTTTTT.

The chain employs TRBV7-8 and TRBJ1-4; TRBD1 agrees at 11 bases. The V gene's germline CDR1 is SGHVS and CDR2 FQNEAQ. CDR3 length: 16 amino acids. Germline trimming cut 5 bases from V and 4 bases from J; bases unmatched to any gene: 6. DNA for the CDR3: TGTGCCAGCAGCCTTAGGGGGACAGGGGGTAATGAAAAACTGTTTTTT. This translates into CASSLRGTGGNEKLFF.

Only a few counts were recorded for this clone. At one boundary the junction diverges from the germline segment, which might be a read error. The V call is TRBV7-7, the J call TRBJ1-4, with D perhaps TRBD1 (5 bases). Germline V lookup: CDR1 SSHAT, CDR2 FNYEAQ (reference sequence). This CDR3 spans 14 amino acids. The CDR3 sequence: CASSRSGLGEKLFF. The CDR3 DNA follows: TGTGCTAGCAGCCGGTCGGGACTTGGTGAAAAACTGTTTTTT.

DNA for the CDR3: TGTGCCAGCTCACTCGGACGGGGGAACACTGAAGCTTTCTTT. This encodes CASSLGRGNTEAFF. The chain combines TRBV18 with TRBJ1-1; no reliable D call. CDR1 and CDR2 (germline): KGHSH, LQKENI. Trimming cost V 4 bases and J 1 base, with 10 bases left between them. The CDR3 has 14 residues. Full variable domain (rest looked up from reference TRBV18 and TRBJ1-1): NAGVMQNPRHLVRRRGQEARLRCSPMKGHSHVYWYRQLPEEGLKFMVYLQKENIIDESGMPKERFSAEFPKEGPSILRIQQVVRGDSAAYFCASSLGRGNTEAFFGQGTRLTVV.